Detailed here is one T cell receptor (beta chain). Its specificity is unknown. The time point was: newly diagnosed GD, antithyroid drugs for less than 3 months. PBMC-derived RNA was used for the TCR library. The ends were cut back, 6 bases at V and 5 bases at J, with 17 bases in the middle. The germline V gene has CDR1 PRHDT and CDR2 FYEKMQ (reference sequence). CDR3 length: 14 amino acids. Through Arm-PCR of CDR3 regions and iRepertoire HTBI primers, TCR beta libraries were built. In TCRdb, the multiplex PCR reads were re-called with MiXCR into one record per CDR3 protein. The data contain 300,000 to 400,000 distinct CDR3 sequences, 16% of them singletons. The data stem from a study of regulatory T cells in long-lasting Graves disease. Study results and caveats: Results may be inaccurate due to the small sample size.

These data also formed part of another study, on T cells in Graves' hyperthyroidism and ophthalmopathy. That paper states: An initial round of RT-PCR targeting the TCR CDR3 relied on the HTBI primer set.

The receptor was isolated from a man aged 35 to 55 with Graves disease. This chain connects TRBV13 to TRBJ2-7, with D tentatively TRBD1 or TRBD2 (6 bases each). The sample was peripheral blood mononuclear cells (PBMCs), taken at new diagnosis, from a patient treated with antithyroid drugs. CDR3 in amino acids: CASRSRGPPDEQYF. CDR3 nucleotides: TGTGCCAGCAGGAGTCGGGGGCCCCCAGACGAGCAGTACTTC.